These T cell receptor beta chains were read from a single sample in a study of CD8 T cells in Susac syndrome. TCRdb passed the immunoSEQ multiplex PCR reads through MiXCR, listing each CDR3 protein once. Among about 300,000 distinct CDR3 sequences listed, 89% were seen once. Sequencing used CD8+ T cells from PBMCs. These receptors were collected from a human donor with multiple sclerosis. The conserved cysteine and the conserved F or W are not part of the CDR3 here. Clone size is not always given. Where it is, it says once, few, many or a class for expanded clones.

size: few; J: TRBJ2-7; V: TRBV7-9; CDR3: ASSSKLGHINSYEQY
size: -; J: TRBJ2-1; V: TRBV12-2; CDR3: ASRLAYQGPTSYNEQF
size: -; J: TRBJ2-1; V: TRBV4-2; CDR3: ASSQDLGGANEQF
size: -; J: TRBJ1-2; V: TRBV4-3; CDR3: ASSRDRGGYGYT
size: once; J: TRBJ1-5; V: TRBV27; CDR3: ASSFSRNQPQH
size: -; J: TRBJ2-3; V: TRBV19; CDR3: ASSLTSGSTDTQY
size: -; J: TRBJ2-3; V: TRBV12-3/TRBV12-4; CDR3: ASSRSTGNTQY
size: -; J: TRBJ2-5; V: TRBV29-1; CDR3: SVDGQGYGEETQY
size: few; J: TRBJ1-2; V: TRBV7-2; CDR3: ASSLPLIGGYGYT
size: -; J: TRBJ2-1; V: TRBV29-1; CDR3: SGRESSYNEQF
size: -; J: TRBJ2-3; V: TRBV9; CDR3: ASSVEGGFGTDTQY
size: once; J: TRBJ2-1; V: TRBV6-2/TRBV6-3; CDR3: ASSLQPFGGYNEQF
size: -; J: TRBJ1-1; V: TRBV28; CDR3: ASSFGPHTEAF
size: -; J: TRBJ2-7; V: TRBV27; CDR3: ASSVRSGSTVEQY
size: -; J: TRBJ2-7; V: TRBV6-2/TRBV6-3; CDR3: ASSPVAAITYEQY
size: -; J: TRBJ2-3; V: TRBV4-2; CDR3: ASGVGVWQY
size: -; J: TRBJ1-1; V: TRBV20-1; CDR3: SARDPTLGALRHTEAF
size: -; J: TRBJ2-2; V: TRBV7-2; CDR3: ATAQGAATGELF
size: -; J: TRBJ1-4; V: TRBV4-3; CDR3: ASSQEVGLEGVQKLF
size: few; J: TRBJ2-7; V: TRBV6-2/TRBV6-3; CDR3: ASSRIEGSEQY
size: -; J: TRBJ2-7; V: TRBV6-1; CDR3: ASSEAPPGSASYEQY